This TCR beta chain was captured in a study of cytomegalovirus exposure and HLA in healthy donors. Findings and limits, study-wide: The listing of 160 or so TCR beta chains classed them as cytomegalovirus-associated. TCR sequences were mostly rare, though some public TCRs occurred in many donors.

Method: immunoSEQ multiplex PCR; TCRdb's copy keeps in-frame clones and lacks some. The repertoire consists of around 350,000 clones, with around 86% occurring once and the leading ten covering about 0.8%. Note on this clone: Its antigen is not identified.

Trimming shortened V by 6 bases and J by 9 bases, and 15 bases separated the two germline ends. Germline CDR1 LGHNT, CDR2 FRNRAP. The CDR3 spans 13 residues. The donors were in the approximately 120-subject validation cohort; that cohort was separate from the roughly 700-subject first cohort. The sample was PBMCs. This TCR came from a woman aged 18-29 years in good health and CMV-seronegative. The V and J genes are TRBV12-5 and TRBJ2-1; no definite D call. The CDR3 region has the DNA TGTGCTAGTGGCCCCGAGCTAATCGGTGAGCAGTTCTTC. This codes for CASGPELIGEQFF.